This TCR beta chain appears in the sequencing data of a study of T cells in Graves' hyperthyroidism and ophthalmopathy. Overall study results and limits: Most clonotypes that expanded in the thyroid above 0.001 also showed up in blood. Before onset, by a median of about six months, the model predicted ophthalmopathy.

V lost 6 bases and J 8 bases, leaving 19 bases between the germline ends. Germline V gene sequence: CDR1 SQVTM, CDR2 ANQGSEA. The CDR3 loop spans 14 amino acids. Graves' hyperthyroidism is called stable when ophthalmopathy does not progress within 18 months. Patients aged 18 to 65 had newly diagnosed hyperthyroidism that had lasted under 2 months. Regarding this clonotype: Its antigen is not identified.

Researchers amplified the TCR beta CDR3 regions from RNA transcripts. A set of HTBI primers served as the primers for a first-round RT-PCR of the TCR CDR3. A single record per CDR3 protein comes from TCRdb applying MiXCR to the multiplex PCR reads. The data contain approximately 500,000 distinct CDR3 sequences, more than 45% of them seen just once; the ten biggest clones take up roughly 7.7%. This receptor was obtained from a woman younger than 35 with Graves' hyperthyroidism. The sequenced sample was peripheral blood or thyroid tissue (not recorded which). The chain is built from TRBV29-1 and TRBJ2-2; D is unresolved. CDR3 DNA sequence: TGCAGCGTCCTTTATAGGGAAGGAACTGGGGAGCTGTTTTTT. Translated, it gives CSVLYREGTGELFF.